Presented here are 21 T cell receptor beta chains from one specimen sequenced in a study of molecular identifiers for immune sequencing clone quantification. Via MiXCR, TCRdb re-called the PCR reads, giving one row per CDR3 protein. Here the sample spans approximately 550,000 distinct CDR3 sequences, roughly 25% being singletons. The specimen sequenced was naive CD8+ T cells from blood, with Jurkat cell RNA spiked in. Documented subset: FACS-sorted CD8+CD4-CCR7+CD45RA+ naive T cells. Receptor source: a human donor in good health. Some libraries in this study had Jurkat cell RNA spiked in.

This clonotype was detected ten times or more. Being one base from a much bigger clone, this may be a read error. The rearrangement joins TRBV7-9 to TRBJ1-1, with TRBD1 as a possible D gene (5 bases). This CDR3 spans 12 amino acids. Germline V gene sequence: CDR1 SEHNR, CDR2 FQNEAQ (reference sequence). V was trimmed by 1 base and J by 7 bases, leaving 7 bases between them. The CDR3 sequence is CASSLGGIEAFF. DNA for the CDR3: TGTGCCAGCAGCTTAGGGGGCATTGAAGCTTTCTTT.

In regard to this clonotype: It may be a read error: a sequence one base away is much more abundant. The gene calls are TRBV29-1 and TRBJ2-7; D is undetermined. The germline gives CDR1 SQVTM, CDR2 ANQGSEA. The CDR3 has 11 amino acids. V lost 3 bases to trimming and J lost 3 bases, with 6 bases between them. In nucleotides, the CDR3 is TGCAGCGTTGAGGGGTACTACGAGCAGTACTTC. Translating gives CSVEGYYEQYF.

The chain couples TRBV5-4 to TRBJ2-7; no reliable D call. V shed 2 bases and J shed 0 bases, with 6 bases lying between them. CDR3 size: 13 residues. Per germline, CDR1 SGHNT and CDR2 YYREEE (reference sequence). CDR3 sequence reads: CASSFKHSYEQYF. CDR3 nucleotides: TGTGCCAGCAGCTTTAAACACTCCTACGAGCAGTACTTC.

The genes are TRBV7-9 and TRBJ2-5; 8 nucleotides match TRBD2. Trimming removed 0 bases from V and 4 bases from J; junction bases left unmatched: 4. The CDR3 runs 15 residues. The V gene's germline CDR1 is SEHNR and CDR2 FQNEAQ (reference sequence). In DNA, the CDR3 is TGTGCCAGCAGCTTAGCTTCGCGGGGGGCAGAGACCCAGTACTTC. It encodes CASSLASRGAETQYF.

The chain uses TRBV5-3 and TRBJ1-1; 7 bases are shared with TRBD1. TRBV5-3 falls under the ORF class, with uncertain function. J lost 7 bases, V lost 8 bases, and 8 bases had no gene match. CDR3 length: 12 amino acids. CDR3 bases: TGTGCCAGCAGCATCGGGACAGTTGAAGCTTTCTTT. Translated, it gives CASSIGTVEAFF.

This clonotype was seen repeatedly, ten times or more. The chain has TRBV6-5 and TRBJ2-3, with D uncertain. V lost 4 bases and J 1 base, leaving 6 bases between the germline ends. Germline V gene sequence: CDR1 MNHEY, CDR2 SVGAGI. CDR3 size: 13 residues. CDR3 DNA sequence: TGTGCCAGCAGTTCGGGTGGCACAGATACGCAGTATTTT. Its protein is CASSSGGTDTQYF.

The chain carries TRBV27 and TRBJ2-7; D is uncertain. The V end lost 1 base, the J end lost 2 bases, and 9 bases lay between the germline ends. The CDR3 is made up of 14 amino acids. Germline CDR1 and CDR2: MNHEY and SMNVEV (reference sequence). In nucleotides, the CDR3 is TGTGCCAGCAGTTTATTAGGCGATGCCTACGAGCAGTACTTC. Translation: CASSLLGDAYEQYF.

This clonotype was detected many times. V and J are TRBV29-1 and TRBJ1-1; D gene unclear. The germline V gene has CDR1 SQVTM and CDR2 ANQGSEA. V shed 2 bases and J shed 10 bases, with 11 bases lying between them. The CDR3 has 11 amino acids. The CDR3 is CSVELGMGAFF. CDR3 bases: TGCAGCGTTGAATTGGGGATGGGAGCTTTCTTT.

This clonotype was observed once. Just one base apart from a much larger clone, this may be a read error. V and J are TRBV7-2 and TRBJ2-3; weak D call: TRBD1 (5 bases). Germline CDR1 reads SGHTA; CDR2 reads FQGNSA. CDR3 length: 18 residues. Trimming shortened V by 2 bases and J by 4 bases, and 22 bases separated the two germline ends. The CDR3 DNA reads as TGTGCCAGCAGCTTACCACATTGGACAAGCAATGGCGCAGATACGCAGTATTTT. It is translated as CASSLPHWTSNGADTQYF. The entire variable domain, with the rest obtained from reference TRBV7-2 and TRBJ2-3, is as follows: GAGVSQSPSNKVTEKGKDVELRCDPISGHTALYWYRQSLGQGLEFLIYFQGNSAPDKSGLPSDRFSAERTGGSVSTLTIQRTQQEDSAVYLCASSLPHWTSNGADTQYFGPGTRLTVL.

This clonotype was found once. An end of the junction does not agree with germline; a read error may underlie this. The CDR3 is CASSFAETSGGSYAQYF. CDR3 coding DNA: TGCGCCAGCAGCTTCGCTGAGACTAGCGGGGGGAGCTACGCGCAGTACTTC. J is TRBJ2-7 and V is TRBV5-1, with 13 bases that match TRBD2. CDR1 SGHRS and CDR2 YFSETQ come from the germline V gene. The CDR3 loop spans 17 amino acids.

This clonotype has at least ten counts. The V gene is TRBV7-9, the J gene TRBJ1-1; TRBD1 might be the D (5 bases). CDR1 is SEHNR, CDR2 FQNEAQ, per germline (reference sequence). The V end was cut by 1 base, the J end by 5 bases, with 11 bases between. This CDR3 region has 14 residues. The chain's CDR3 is CASSLVGVGTEAFF. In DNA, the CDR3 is TGTGCCAGCAGCTTAGTAGGGGTCGGAACTGAAGCTTTCTTT.

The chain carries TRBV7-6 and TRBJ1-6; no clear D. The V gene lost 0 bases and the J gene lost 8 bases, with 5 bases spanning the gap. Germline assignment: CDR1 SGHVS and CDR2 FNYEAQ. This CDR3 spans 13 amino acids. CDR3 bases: TGTGCCAGCAGCTTAGCGCCGGATTCACCCCTCCACTTT. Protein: CASSLAPDSPLHF.

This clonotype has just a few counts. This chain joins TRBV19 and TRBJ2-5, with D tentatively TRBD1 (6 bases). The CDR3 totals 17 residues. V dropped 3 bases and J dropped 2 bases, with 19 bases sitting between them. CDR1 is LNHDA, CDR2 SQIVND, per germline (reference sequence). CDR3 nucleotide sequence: TGTGCCAGTAGTATTGGGACCGGGACACCAATTCAAGAGACCCAGTACTTC. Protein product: CASSIGTGTPIQETQYF.

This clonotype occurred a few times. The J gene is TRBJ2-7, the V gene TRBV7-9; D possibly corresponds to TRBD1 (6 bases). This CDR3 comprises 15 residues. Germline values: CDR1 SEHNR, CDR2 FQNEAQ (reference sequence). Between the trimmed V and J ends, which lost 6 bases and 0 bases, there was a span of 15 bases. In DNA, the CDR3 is TGTGCCAGCAGTCCCTGGGACACCCTCTCCTACGAGCAGTACTTC. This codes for CASSPWDTLSYEQYF.

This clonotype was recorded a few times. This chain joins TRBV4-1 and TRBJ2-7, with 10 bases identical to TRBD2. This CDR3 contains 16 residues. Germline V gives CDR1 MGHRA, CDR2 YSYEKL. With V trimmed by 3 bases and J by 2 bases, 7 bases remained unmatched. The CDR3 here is CASSQSTSGATYEQYF. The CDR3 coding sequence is TGCGCCAGCAGCCAGTCCACTAGCGGGGCTACCTACGAGCAGTACTTC.

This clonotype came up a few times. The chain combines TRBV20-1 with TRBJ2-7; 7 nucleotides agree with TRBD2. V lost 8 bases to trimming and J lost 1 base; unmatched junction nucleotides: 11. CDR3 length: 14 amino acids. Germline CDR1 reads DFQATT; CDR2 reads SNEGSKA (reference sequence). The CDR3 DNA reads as TGCAGTCCCACCGATGGCGGGAGTTCCTACGAGCAGTACTTC. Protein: CSPTDGGSSYEQYF.

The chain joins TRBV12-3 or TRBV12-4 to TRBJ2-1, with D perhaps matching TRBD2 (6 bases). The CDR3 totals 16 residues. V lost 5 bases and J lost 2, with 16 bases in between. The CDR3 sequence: CASSPSLARPYNEQFF. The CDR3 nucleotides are TGTGCCAGCAGTCCCTCCCTAGCGAGGCCCTACAATGAGCAGTTCTTC.

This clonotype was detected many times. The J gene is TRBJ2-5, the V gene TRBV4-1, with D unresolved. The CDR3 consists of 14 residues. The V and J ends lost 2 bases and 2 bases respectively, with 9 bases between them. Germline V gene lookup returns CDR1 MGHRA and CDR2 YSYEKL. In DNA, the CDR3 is TGCGCCAGCAGCCAAACGGCGTATCAAGAGACCCAGTACTTC. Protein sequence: CASSQTAYQETQYF.

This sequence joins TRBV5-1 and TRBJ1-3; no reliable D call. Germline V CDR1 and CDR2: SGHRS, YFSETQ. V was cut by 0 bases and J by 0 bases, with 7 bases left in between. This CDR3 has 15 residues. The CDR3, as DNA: TGCGCCAGCAGCTTGGAGGCCTACTCTGGAAACACCATATATTTT. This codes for CASSLEAYSGNTIYF.

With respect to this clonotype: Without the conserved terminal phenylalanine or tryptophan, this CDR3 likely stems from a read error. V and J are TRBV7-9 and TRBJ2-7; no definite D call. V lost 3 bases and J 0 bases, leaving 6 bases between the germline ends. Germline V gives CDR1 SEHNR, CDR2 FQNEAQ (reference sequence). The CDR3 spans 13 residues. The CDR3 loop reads CASSLASSYEQYY. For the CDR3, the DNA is TGTGCCAGCAGCTTGGCGAGCTCCTACGAGCAGTACTAC.

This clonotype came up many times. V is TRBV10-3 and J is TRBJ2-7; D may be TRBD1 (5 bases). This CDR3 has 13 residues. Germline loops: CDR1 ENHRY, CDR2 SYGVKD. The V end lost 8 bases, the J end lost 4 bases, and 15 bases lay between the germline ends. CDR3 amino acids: CAIDRTNRYEQYF. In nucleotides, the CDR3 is TGTGCCATCGATCGGACCAACAGGTACGAGCAGTACTTC.